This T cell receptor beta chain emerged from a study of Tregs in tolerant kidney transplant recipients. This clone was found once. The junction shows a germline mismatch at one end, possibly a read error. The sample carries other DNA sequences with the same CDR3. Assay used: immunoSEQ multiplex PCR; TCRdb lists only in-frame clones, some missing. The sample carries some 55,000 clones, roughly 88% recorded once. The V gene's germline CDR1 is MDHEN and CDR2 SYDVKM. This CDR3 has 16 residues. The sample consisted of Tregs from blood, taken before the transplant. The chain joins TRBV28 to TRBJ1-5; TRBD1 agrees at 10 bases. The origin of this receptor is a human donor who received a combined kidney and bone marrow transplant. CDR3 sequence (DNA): TGTGCCAGCAGTTCCCGCGACAGGGGGCGAAATCAACCCCAGCATTTT. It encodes CASSSRDRGRNQPQHF. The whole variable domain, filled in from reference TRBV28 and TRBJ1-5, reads DVKVTQSSRYLVKRTGEKVFLECVQDMDHENMFWYRQDPGLGLRLIYFSYDVKMKEKGDIPEGYSVSREKKERFSLILESASTNQTSMYLCASSSRDRGRNQPQHFGDGTRLSIL.